This T cell receptor (beta chain) was identified during a study of pediatric ulcerative colitis. Trimming cost V 2 bases and J 4 bases; bases outside gene matches: 9. The CDR3 runs to 16 residues. The germline V gene encodes CDR1 KGHSH and CDR2 LQKENI. The assay was run at survey level. Samples were sequenced at Survey level, maximum 500,000 reads. Generated by immunoSEQ multiplex PCR, the TCRdb table keeps only in-frame clones and is missing some. The sample has roughly 54,000 clones, approximately 87% seen once; the top ten hold about 1.5%. Blood was drawn at the time of colonoscopy. Sequencing used blood. The receptor was isolated from a boy younger than 18 who was a control in a study of pediatric ulcerative colitis. V is TRBV18 and J is TRBJ1-2, with TRBD1 matching over 8 bases. In nucleotides, the CDR3 is TGTGCCAGCTCACCAGTCGAAGAGACAGGGGCCTATGGCTACACCTTC. Translation gives CASSPVEETGAYGYTF.